The source of this TCR beta chain is a study of T cell changes during pregnancy in multiple sclerosis (dated by TCRdb to the late 2010s). As for the study more broadly: The study looked at changes in the T cell repertoire across pregnancy in women with multiple sclerosis.

Deletion took 0 bases off V and 2 bases off J, with a span of 13 bases between the germline ends. From the cysteine up to the phenylalanine, the CDR3 has a length of 16 residues. Solely the CDR3 DNA is kept, with 48 bases framed from the first base. The germline V gene encodes CDR1 MNHEY and CDR2 SVGAGI. Note on this clone: Its specific antigen is unknown. No base-level quality is on record; no much larger clone is a single base apart.

The method behind the library was the immunoSEQ multiplex PCR assay. The clones in this table, taken by TCRdb from immuneACCESS, are in-frame only. Not every clone is retained; where verified, under half of the shortfall comes from an unresolved V gene, and the cause of the rest is unknown. For this sample the table gives approximately 21,000 clones, of which around nine tenths were detected only once. The ten largest account for under 8% of the sample. The rearranged segments are TRBV6-5 and TRBJ2-5, with the D gene too uncertain to name. The TCR originated in a female donor with multiple sclerosis, enrolled in a pregnancy study. The source material was CD8+ T cells from peripheral blood mononuclear cells, sampled in the first trimester of pregnancy. At the DNA level, the sequence is TGTGCCAGCAGTTACTCGAGGCTCATCGATCAAGAGACCCAGTACTTC. It encodes CASSYSRLIDQETQYF.